The rows below give T cell receptor beta chains drawn from one sample of a study of blood T cells in healthy people across ages. TCRdb used MiXCR to reprocess the 5' RACE reads, holding one entry per CDR3 protein. In the table there are 700,000 to 950,000 distinct CDR3 sequences, approximately 43% of which are singletons. Sequenced: blood. Source of these receptors: a woman aged 55-69 years in good health. Both conserved end residues are part of each CDR3. A D gene is named only where the DNA matches it firmly. A row's size may be missing; if present it is once, few, many or a size class.

abundance	d_gene	v_gene	j_gene	CDR3aa	CDR3nt
NA	TRBD2	TRBV6-5	TRBJ2-3	CASSFRALAGVLDTQYF	TGTGCCAGCAGTTTTCGGGCCCTAGCGGGAGTATTAGATACGCAGTATTTT
many	NA	TRBV27	TRBJ1-4	CASSFRINEKLFF	TGTGCCAGCAGTTTCCGAATTAATGAAAAACTGTTTTTT
NA	NA	TRBV27	TRBJ2-5	CAGSFRTGGETQYF	TGTGCCGGCAGTTTCCGAACTGGAGGGGAGACCCAGTACTTC
NA	NA	TRBV3-1	TRBJ2-3	CASSDTRVRGDTQYF	TGTGCCAGCAGCGATACTAGGGTTAGGGGAGATACGCAGTATTTT
NA	NA	TRBV5-4	TRBJ2-1	CASSLQGSEQFF	TGTGCCAGCAGCTTGCAAGGGAGTGAGCAGTTCTTC
NA	NA	TRBV5-1	TRBJ2-2	CASSADGPMNTGELFF	TGCGCCAGCAGCGCTGACGGCCCAATGAACACCGGGGAGCTGTTTTTT
NA	TRBD2	TRBV3-1	TRBJ2-1	CASSQGGTRLNEQFF	TGTGCCAGCAGCCAGGGCGGGACTAGGTTGAATGAGCAGTTCTTC
NA	NA	TRBV5-1	TRBJ2-7	CASSPGDGPYEQYF	TGCGCCAGCAGTCCCGGCGACGGACCCTACGAGCAGTACTTC
NA	TRBD1	TRBV20-1	TRBJ2-3	CSAGHRDSRTDTQYF	TGCAGTGCTGGCCACCGGGACAGTCGCACAGATACACAGTATTTT
NA	TRBD1	TRBV2	TRBJ2-7	CASSGTGLNEQYF	TGTGCCAGCAGCGGGACAGGTCTAAATGAGCAGTACTTC
many	NA	TRBV18	TRBJ2-1	CASSPLTGNEQFF	TGTGCCAGCTCACCTTTAACTGGCAATGAGCAGTTCTTC
NA	TRBD1	TRBV6-2/TRBV6-3	TRBJ2-5	CASSRPGQGEQYF	TGTGCCAGCAGTCGTCCGGGACAGGGAGAGCAGTACTTC
once	NA	TRBV6-2/TRBV6-3	TRBJ2-5	CASRLDLETQYF	TGTGCCAGCAGGCTGGATTTGGAGACCCAGTACTTC
many	NA	TRBV14	TRBJ1-6	CASSQDFSPLHF	TGTGCCAGCAGCCAAGATTTTTCACCCCTCCACTTT
NA	NA	TRBV3-1	TRBJ1-2	CASSQEGQRGYTF	TGTGCCAGCAGCCAAGAAGGCCAGAGGGGCTACACCTTC
NA	NA	TRBV7-2	TRBJ2-3	CASRLETWGTDTQYF	TGTGCCAGCAGACTCGAGACATGGGGAACAGATACGCAGTATTTT
few	TRBD2	TRBV20-1	TRBJ2-7	CSARPGTTRSNEQYF	TGCAGTGCTAGGCCCGGGACTACCCGGTCCAACGAGCAGTACTTC
few	NA	TRBV20-1	TRBJ2-2	CSASGGANTGELFF	TGCAGTGCTAGTGGCGGGGCGAACACCGGGGAGCTGTTTTTT
NA	NA	TRBV9	TRBJ2-1	CASSVVGGQGNEQFF	TGTGCCAGCAGCGTAGTCGGGGGGCAAGGCAATGAGCAGTTCTTC
NA	TRBD2	TRBV20-1	TRBJ2-1	CSAAPVRGGLENEQFF	TGCAGTGCTGCGCCAGTCCGGGGGGGCCTCGAGAATGAGCAGTTCTTC
NA	TRBD2	TRBV7-2	TRBJ2-7	CASSLFLAGVITVEQYF	TGTGCCAGCAGCTTGTTTCTAGCGGGAGTTATTACTGTCGAGCAGTACTTC
NA	NA	TRBV5-5	TRBJ2-7	CASSSMLTYEQYF	TGTGCCAGCAGCTCGATGTTAACCTACGAGCAGTACTTC
NA	TRBD2	TRBV6-2/TRBV6-3	TRBJ2-1	CASSYSGLAGGRSYNEQFF	TGTGCCAGCAGTTACTCGGGTCTGGCGGGAGGGCGATCCTACAATGAGCAGTTCTTC
NA	NA	TRBV7-2	TRBJ2-5	CASSPPEGYQETQYF	TGTGCCAGCAGCCCCCCCGAGGGGTACCAAGAGACCCAGTACTTC
few	NA	TRBV29-1	TRBJ1-1	CSVGIEAFF	TGCAGCGTTGGGATTGAAGCTTTCTTT
NA	TRBD2	TRBV20-1	TRBJ2-5	CSASRLAGGFNEQYF	TGCAGTGCTAGCCGTCTCGCGGGGGGGTTCAATGAGCAGTACTTC
NA	NA	TRBV10-3	TRBJ1-1	CAISGDTEAFF	TGTGCCATCAGTGGGGACACTGAAGCTTTCTTT
NA	TRBD1	TRBV7-9	TRBJ2-7	CASSSGTGLPYEQYF	TGTGCCAGCAGCTCCGGGACAGGCTTACCCTACGAGCAGTACTTC
NA	NA	TRBV20-1	TRBJ2-3	CRSGLPEYF	TGCAGATCCGGGCTCCCGGAGTATTTT
NA	TRBD2	TRBV7-3	TRBJ2-1	CASSFVAGAYNEQFF	TGTGCCAGCAGCTTCGTAGCGGGAGCATACAATGAGCAGTTCTTC
NA	NA	TRBV4-1	TRBJ2-7	CASSRDRNYIYEQYF	TGCGCCAGCAGCCGAGACAGAAACTACATCTACGAGCAGTACTTC
many	NA	TRBV29-1	TRBJ2-6	CSVEFSGANVLTF	TGCAGCGTTGAGTTCTCTGGGGCCAACGTCCTGACTTTC
NA	NA	TRBV10-3	TRBJ1-6	CAIKSIEDSPLHF	TGTGCCATCAAGTCCATAGAGGATTCACCCCTCCACTTT
NA	TRBD2	TRBV7-3	TRBJ2-7	CASSLKAGVNEQYF	TGTGCCAGCAGCTTAAAGGCGGGAGTAAATGAGCAGTACTTC
NA	NA	TRBV9	TRBJ1-5	CASSARNSNQPQHF	TGTGCCAGCAGCGCTCGTAATAGCAATCAGCCCCAGCATTTT
few	NA	TRBV7-9	TRBJ2-7	CASTQGGEREQYF	TGTGCCAGCACCCAAGGGGGGGAGAGGGAGCAGTACTTC
NA	NA	TRBV9	TRBJ1-2	CANSVDSWGGYTF	TGTGCCAACAGCGTAGATTCATGGGGCGGCTACACCTTC
many	NA	TRBV20-1	TRBJ2-5	CSARLVGETQYF	TGCAGTGCACGACTAGTCGGGGAGACCCAGTACTTC
NA	TRBD2	TRBV13	TRBJ2-3	CASSLLTGGAADTQYF	TGTGCCAGCAGCTTATTGACCGGGGGGGCCGCAGATACGCAGTATTTT
NA	TRBD2	TRBV6-1	TRBJ2-7	CASINNMGLGIPYEQYF	TGTGCCAGCATCAACAATATGGGACTAGGGATCCCCTACGAGCAGTACTTC
many	TRBD2	TRBV10-3	TRBJ2-5	CAISEGVSGGPPETQYF	TGTGCCATCAGTGAGGGAGTTAGCGGGGGACCTCCAGAGACCCAGTACTTC
NA	TRBD1	TRBV5-1	TRBJ2-5	CASSLVPGQTETQYF	TGCGCCAGCAGTCTGGTCCCGGGACAGACGGAGACCCAGTACTTC
NA	TRBD1	TRBV7-2	TRBJ2-1	CASNLAGTGHYNEQFF	TGTGCCAGCAACTTAGCTGGGACAGGCCATTACAATGAGCAGTTCTTC
NA	NA	TRBV29-1	TRBJ2-5	CSGSAGTFSGTQYF	TGCAGCGGATCCGCCGGGACGTTTTCGGGGACCCAGTACTTC
few	NA	TRBV20-1	TRBJ2-1	CSARGWLAVYNEQFF	TGCAGTGCTAGAGGGTGGCTAGCCGTCTACAATGAGCAGTTCTTC